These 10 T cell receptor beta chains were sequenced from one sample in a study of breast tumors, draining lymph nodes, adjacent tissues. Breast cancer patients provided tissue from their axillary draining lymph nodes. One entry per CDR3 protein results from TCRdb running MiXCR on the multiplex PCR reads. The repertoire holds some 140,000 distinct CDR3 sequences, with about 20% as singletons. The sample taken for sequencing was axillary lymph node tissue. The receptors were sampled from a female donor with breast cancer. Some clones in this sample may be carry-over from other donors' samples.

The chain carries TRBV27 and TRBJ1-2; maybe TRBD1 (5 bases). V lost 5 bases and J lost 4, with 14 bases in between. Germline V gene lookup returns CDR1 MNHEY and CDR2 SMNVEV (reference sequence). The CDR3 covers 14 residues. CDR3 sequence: CASSPTGTIYGYTF. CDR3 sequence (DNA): TGTGCCAGCAGTCCAACGGGGACTATCTATGGCTACACCTTC.

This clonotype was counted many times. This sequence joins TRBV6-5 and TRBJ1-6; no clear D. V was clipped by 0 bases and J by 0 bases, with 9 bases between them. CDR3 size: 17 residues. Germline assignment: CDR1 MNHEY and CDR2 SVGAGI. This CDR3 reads CASSYSTGSSYNSPLHF. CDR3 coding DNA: TGTGCCAGCAGTTACTCCACTGGGAGCTCCTATAATTCACCCCTCCACTTT.

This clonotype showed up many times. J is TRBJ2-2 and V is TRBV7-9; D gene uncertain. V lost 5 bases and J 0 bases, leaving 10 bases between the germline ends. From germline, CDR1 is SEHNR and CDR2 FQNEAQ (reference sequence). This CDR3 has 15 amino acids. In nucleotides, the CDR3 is TGTGCCAGCAGCACCCCCCTAGCGAACACCGGGGAGCTGTTTTTT. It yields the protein CASSTPLANTGELFF.

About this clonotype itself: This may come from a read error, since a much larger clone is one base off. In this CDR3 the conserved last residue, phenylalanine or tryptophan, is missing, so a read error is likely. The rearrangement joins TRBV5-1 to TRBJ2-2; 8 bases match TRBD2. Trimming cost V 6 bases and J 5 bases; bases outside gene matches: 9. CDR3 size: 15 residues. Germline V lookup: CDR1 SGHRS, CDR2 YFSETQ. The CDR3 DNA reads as TGCGCCAGCAAGTCGGTAGCGGGGACTACCGGGGAGCTGTTTGTT. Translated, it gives CASKSVAGTTGELFV.

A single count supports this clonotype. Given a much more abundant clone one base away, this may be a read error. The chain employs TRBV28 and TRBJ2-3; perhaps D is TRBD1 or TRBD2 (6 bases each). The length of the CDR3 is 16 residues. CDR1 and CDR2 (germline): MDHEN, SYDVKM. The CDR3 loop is CASSFRGRVSTDMQYF. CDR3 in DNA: TGTGCCAGCAGTTTCCGGGGGCGAGTGAGCACAGATATGCAGTATTTT.

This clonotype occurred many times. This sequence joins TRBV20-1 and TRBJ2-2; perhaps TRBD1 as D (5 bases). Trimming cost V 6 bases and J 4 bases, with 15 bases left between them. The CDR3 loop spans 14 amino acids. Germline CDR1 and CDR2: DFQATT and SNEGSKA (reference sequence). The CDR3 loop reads CSARGPTGTGELFF. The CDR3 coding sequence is TGCAGTGCAAGGGGTCCCACCGGCACCGGGGAGCTGTTTTTT.

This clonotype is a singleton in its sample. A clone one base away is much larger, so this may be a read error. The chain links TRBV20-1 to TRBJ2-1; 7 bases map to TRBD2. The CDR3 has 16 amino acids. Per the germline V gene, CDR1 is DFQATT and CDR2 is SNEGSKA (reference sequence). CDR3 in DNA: TGCAGTGCTAGAGGGGACTACCGAAGCTCCTACAATGGGCAGTTCTTC. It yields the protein CSARGDYRSSYNGQFF.

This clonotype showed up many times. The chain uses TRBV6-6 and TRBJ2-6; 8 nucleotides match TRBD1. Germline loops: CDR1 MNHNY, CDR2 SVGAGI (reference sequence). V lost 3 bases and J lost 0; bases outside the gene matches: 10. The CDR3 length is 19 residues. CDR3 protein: CASSYRGPTGASGANVLTF. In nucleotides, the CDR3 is TGTGCCAGCAGTTATCGGGGTCCGACAGGGGCCTCTGGGGCCAACGTCCTGACTTTC.

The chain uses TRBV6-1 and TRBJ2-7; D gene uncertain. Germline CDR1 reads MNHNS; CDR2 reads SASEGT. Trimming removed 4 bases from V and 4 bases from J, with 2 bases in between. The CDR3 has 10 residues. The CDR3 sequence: CASSGYEQYF. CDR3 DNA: TGTGCCAGCAGTGGTTACGAGCAGTACTTC.

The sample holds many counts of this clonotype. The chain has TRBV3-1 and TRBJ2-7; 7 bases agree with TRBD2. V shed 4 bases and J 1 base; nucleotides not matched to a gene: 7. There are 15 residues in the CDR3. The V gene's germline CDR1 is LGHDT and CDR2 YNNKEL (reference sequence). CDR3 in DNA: TGTGCCAGCAGCCGGCTCCCGGGGGGATCCTACGAGCAGTACTTC. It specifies CASSRLPGGSYEQYF.